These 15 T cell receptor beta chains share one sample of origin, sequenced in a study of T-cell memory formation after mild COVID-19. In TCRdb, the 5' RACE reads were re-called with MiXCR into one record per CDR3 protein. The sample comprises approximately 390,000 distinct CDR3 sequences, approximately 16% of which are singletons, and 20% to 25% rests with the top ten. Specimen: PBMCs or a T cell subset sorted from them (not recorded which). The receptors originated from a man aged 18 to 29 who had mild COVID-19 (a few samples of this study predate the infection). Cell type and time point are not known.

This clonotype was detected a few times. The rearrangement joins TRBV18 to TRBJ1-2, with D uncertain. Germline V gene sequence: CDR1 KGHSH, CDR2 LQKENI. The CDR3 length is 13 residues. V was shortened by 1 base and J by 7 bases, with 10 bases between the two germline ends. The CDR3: CASSPLKRGGYTF. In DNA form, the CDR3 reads TGTGCCAGCTCACCACTTAAGCGCGGTGGCTACACCTTC.

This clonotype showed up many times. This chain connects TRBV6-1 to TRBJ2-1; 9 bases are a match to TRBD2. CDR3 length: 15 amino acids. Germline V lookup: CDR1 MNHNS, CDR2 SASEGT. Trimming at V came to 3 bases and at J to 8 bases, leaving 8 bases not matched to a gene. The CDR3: CASSESSGGPDEQFF. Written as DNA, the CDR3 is TGTGCCAGCAGTGAGAGTAGCGGGGGTCCGGATGAGCAGTTCTTC.

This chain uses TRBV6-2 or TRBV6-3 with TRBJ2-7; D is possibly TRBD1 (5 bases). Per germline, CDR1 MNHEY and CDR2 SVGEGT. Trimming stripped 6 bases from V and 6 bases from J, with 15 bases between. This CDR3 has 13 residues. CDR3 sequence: CASSVTQGVEQYV. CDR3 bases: TGTGCCAGCAGCGTAACCCAGGGTGTCGAGCAGTACGTC.

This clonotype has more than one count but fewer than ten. The CDR3 here is CATSRDNGAKNIQYF. Here the CDR3 DNA reads TGTGCCACCAGCAGAGATAACGGAGCCAAAAACATTCAGTACTTC. The chain is built from TRBV15 and TRBJ2-4; D unclear. V gave up 0 bases and J gave up 0 bases, with 6 bases separating them. This CDR3 has 15 residues. Per germline, CDR1 LNHNV and CDR2 YYDKDF (reference sequence).

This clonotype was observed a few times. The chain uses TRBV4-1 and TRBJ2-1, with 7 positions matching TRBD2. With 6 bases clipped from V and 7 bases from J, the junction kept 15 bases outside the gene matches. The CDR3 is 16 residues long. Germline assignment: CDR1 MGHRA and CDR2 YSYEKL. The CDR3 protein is CASRGVRGSSGNEQFF. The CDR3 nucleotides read TGCGCCAGCAGGGGGGTGCGGGGGTCGTCCGGAAATGAGCAGTTCTTC.

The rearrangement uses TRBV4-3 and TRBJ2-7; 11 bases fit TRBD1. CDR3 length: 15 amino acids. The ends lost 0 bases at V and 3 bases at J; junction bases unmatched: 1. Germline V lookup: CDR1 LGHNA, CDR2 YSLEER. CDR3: CASSQEGTGGYEQYF. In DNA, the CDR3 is TGCGCCAGCAGCCAAGAGGGGACAGGGGGCTACGAGCAGTACTTC.

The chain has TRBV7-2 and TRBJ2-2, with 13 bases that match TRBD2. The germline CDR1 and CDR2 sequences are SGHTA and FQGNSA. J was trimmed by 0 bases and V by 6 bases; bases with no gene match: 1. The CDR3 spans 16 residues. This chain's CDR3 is CASRGLAGTNTGELFF. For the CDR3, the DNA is TGTGCCAGCAGGGGACTAGCGGGGACGAACACCGGGGAGCTGTTTTTT.

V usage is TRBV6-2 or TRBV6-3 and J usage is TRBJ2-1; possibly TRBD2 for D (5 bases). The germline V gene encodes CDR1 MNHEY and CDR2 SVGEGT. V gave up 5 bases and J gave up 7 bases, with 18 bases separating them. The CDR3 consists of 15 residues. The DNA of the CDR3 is TGTGCCAGCAGTCCTCGAGGGTATAAGGGAAATGAGCAGTTCTTC. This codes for CASSPRGYKGNEQFF.

The CDR3 spells CASSLRSTGVFETQYF. The CDR3, as DNA: TGTGCCAGCAGCCTTCGATCGACAGGGGTATTCGAGACCCAGTACTTC. The chain links TRBV7-3 to TRBJ2-5, with 8 bases identical to TRBD1. Per germline, CDR1 SGHTA and CDR2 FQGTGA. With 5 bases clipped from V and 5 bases from J, the junction kept 13 bases outside the gene matches. CDR3 length: 16 residues.

CDR3 region: CAGSTEAIGADTQYF. CDR3 DNA: TGTGCCGGTTCCACCGAAGCAATCGGGGCAGATACGCAGTATTTT. The chain is built from TRBV6-2 or TRBV6-3 and TRBJ2-3, with D perhaps matching TRBD2 (5 bases). The CDR3 runs to 15 residues. Trimming left V 11 bases short and J 4 bases short, with 22 bases between. Germline V CDR1 and CDR2: MNHEY, SVGEGT.

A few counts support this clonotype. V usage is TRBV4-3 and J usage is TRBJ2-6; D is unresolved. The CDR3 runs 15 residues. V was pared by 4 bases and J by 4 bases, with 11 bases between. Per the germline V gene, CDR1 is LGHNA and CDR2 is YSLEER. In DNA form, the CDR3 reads TGCGCCAGCAGCCTCGACGTCGGAGGGGCCAACGTCCTGACTTTC. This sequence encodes CASSLDVGGANVLTF.

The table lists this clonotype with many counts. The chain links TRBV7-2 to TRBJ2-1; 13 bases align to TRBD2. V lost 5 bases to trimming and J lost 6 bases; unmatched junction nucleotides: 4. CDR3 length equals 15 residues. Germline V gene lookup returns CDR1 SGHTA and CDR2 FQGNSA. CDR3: CASSPGLAGANEQFF. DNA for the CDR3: TGTGCCAGCAGCCCCGGACTAGCGGGGGCCAATGAGCAGTTCTTC.

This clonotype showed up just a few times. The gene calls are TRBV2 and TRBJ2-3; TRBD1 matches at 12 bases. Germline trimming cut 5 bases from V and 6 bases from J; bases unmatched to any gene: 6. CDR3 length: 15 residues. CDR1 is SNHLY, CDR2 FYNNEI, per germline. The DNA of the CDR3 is TGTGCCAGCAGTTCCGGGACAGGGGGCTTGGATACGCAGTATTTT. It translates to CASSSGTGGLDTQYF.

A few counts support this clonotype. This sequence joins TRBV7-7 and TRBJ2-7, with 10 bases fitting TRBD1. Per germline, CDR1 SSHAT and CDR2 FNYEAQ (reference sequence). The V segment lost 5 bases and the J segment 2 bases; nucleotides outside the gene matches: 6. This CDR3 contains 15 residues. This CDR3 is CASSLGQGVAYEQYF. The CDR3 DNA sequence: TGTGCCAGCAGCCTAGGACAGGGGGTTGCCTACGAGCAGTACTTC.

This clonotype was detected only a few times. CDR3 protein: CASSPWEGSRFGTEAFF. The CDR3 region has the DNA TGTGCCAGCAGCCCCTGGGAAGGTAGTCGTTTTGGAACTGAAGCTTTCTTT. The V gene is TRBV7-9, the J gene TRBJ1-1, with no clear D. V lost 5 bases and J lost 5, with 24 bases in between. The length of the CDR3 is 17 residues. From germline, CDR1 is SEHNR and CDR2 FQNEAQ (reference sequence).